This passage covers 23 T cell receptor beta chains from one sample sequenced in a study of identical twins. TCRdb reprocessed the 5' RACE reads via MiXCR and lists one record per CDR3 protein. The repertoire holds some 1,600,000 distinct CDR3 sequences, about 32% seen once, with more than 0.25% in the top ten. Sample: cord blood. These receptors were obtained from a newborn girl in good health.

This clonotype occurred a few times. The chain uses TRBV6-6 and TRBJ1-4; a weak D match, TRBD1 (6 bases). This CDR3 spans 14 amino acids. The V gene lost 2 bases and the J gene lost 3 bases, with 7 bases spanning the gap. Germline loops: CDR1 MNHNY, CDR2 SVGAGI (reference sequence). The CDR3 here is CASSYQGSNEKLFF. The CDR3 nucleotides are TGTGCCAGCAGTTACCAGGGGTCTAATGAAAAACTGTTTTTT.

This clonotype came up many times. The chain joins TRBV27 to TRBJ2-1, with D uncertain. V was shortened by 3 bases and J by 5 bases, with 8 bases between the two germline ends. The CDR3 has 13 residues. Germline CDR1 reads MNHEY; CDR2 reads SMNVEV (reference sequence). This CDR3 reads CASSLSRNNEQFF. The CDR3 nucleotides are TGTGCCAGCAGTTTGTCGCGGAACAATGAGCAGTTCTTC.

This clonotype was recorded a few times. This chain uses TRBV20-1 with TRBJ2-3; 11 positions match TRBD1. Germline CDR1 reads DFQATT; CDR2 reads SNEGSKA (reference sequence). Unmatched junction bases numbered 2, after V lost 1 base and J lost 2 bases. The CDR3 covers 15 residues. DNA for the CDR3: TGCAGTGCTAGAGGGGACAGGGGGTACACAGATACGCAGTATTTT. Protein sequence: CSARGDRGYTDTQYF.

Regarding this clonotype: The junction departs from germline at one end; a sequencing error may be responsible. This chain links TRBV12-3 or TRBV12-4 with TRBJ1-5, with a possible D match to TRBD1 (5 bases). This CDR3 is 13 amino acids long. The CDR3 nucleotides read TGTGCCAGCAGTGACAGCGCTGATCAGCCCCGGCATTTT. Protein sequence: CASSDSADQPRHF.

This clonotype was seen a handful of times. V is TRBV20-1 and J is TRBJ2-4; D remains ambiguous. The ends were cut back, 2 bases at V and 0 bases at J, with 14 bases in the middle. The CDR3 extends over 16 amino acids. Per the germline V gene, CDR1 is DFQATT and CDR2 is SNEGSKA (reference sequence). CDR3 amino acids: CSARRAGQGAKNIQYF. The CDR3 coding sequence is TGCAGTGCTAGACGGGCCGGGCAAGGAGCCAAAAACATTCAGTACTTC.

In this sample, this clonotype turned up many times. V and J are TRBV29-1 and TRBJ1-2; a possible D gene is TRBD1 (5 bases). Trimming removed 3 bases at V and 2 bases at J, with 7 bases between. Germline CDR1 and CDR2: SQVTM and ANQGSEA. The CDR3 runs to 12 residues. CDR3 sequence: CSVEAGNYGYTF. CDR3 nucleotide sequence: TGCAGCGTTGAGGCAGGGAACTATGGCTACACCTTC.

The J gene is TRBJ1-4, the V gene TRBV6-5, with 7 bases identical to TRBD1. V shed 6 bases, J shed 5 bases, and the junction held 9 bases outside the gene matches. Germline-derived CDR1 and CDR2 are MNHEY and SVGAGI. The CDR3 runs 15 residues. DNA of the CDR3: TGTGCCAGCAGCGATCCGAGACAGGGAAATGAAAAACTGTTTTTT. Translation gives CASSDPRQGNEKLFF.

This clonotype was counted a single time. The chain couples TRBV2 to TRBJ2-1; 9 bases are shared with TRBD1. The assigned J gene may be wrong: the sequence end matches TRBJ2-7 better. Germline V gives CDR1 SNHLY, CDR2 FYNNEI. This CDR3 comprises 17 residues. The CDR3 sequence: CASSVSITGGSYNEQYF. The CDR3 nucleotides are TGTGCCAGCAGTGTCTCGATCACAGGGGGCTCCTACAATGAGCAGTACTTC.

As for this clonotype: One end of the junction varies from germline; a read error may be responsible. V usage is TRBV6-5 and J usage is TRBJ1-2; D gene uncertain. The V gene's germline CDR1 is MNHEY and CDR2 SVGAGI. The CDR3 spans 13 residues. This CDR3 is CAGSYGQYYGYTF. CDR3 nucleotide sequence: TGTGCCGGCAGTTATGGGCAGTACTATGGCTACACCTTC.

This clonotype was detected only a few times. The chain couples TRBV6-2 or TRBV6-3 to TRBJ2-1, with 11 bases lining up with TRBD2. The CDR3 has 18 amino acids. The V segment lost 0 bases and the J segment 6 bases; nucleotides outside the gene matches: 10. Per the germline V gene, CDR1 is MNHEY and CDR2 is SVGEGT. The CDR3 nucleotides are TGTGCCAGCAGTTACTCCAGCCTTACTAGCGGGAGTCCCAATGAGCAGTTCTTC. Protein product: CASSYSSLTSGSPNEQFF.

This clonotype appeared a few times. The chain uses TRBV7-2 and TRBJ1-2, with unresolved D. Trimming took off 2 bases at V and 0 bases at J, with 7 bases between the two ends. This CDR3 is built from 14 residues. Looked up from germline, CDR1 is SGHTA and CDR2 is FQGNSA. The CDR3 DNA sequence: TGTGCCAGCAGCTTAACGACCACTAACTATGGCTACACCTTC. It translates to CASSLTTTNYGYTF.

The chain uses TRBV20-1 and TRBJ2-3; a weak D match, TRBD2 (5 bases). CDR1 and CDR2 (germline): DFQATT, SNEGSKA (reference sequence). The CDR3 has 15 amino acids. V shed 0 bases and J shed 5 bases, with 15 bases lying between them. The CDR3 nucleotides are TGCAGTGCTAGAGATGTGGCGGGCCCGCGAGATACGCAGTATTTT. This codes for CSARDVAGPRDTQYF.

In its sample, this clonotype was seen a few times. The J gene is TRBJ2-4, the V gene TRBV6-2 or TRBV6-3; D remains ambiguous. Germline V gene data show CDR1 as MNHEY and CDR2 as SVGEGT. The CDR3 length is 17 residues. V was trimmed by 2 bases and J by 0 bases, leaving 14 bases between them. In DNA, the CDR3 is TGTGCCAGCAGTTACCCAACCCATCAACTAGCCAAAAACATTCAGTACTTC. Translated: CASSYPTHQLAKNIQYF.

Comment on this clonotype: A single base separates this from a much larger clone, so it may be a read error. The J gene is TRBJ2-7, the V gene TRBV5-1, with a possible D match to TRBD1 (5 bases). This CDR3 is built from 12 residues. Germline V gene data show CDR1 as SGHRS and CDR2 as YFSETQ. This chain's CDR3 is CAISLTVYEQYF. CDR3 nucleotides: TGCGCCATCAGCTTGACAGTCTACGAGCAGTACTTC.

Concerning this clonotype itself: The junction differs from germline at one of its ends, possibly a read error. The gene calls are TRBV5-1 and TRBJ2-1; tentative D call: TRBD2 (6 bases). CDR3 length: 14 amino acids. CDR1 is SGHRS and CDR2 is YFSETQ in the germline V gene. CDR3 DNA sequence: TGCGCCAGCGCATACGGGGCGGGGTACAATGAGCACTTCTTC. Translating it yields CASAYGAGYNEHFF.

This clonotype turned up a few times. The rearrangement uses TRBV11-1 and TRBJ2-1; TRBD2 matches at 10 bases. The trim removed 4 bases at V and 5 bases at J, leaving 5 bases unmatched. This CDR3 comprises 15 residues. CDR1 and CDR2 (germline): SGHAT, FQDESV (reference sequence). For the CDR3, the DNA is TGTGCCAGCAGCTGGCCGGGACTAGCGAACAATGAGCAGTTCTTC. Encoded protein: CASSWPGLANNEQFF.

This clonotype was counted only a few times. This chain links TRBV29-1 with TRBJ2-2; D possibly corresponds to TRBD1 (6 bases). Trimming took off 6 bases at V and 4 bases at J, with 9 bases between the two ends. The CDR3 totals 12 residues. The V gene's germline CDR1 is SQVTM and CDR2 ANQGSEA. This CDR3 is CSVSRGTGELFF. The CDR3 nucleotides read TGCAGCGTCTCCAGGGGCACCGGGGAGCTGTTTTTT.

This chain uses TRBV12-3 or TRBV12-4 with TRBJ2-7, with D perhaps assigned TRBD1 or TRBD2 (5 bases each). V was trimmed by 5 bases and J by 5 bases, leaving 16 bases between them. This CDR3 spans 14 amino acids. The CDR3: CASSQTGARNEQYF. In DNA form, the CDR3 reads TGTGCCAGCAGTCAAACCGGGGCTAGAAACGAGCAGTACTTC.

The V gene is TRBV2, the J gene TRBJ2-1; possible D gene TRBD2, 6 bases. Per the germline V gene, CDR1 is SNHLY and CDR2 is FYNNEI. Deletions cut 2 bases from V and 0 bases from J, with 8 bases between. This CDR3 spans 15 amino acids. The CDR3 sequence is CASSEPSASYNEQFF. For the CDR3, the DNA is TGTGCCAGCAGTGAACCTAGCGCCTCCTACAATGAGCAGTTCTTC.

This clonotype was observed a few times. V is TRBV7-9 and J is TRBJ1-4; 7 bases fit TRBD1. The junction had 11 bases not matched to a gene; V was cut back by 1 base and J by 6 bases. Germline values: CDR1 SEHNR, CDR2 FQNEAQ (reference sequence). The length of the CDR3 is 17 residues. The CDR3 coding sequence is TGTGCCAGCAGCTTAGACGGGACAGTATCACTCTATGAAAAACTGTTTTTT. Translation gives CASSLDGTVSLYEKLFF.

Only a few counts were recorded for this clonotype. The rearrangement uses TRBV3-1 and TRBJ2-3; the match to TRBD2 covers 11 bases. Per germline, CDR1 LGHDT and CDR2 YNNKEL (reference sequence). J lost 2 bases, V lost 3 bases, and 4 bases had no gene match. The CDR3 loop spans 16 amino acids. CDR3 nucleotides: TGTGCCAGCAGCCAGATAGCGGGAGGGGTCACAGATACGCAGTATTTT. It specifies CASSQIAGGVTDTQYF.

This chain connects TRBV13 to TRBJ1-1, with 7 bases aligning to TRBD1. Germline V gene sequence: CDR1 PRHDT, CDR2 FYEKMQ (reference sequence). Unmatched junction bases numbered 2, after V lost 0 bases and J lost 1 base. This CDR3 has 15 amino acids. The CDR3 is CASSLGTGSNTEAFF. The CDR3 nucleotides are TGTGCCAGCAGCTTAGGGACAGGGTCGAACACTGAAGCTTTCTTT.

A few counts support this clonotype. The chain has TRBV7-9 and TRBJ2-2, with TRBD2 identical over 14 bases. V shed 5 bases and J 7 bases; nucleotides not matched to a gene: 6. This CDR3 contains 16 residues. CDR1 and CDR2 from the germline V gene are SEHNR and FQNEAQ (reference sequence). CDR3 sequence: CASSLGLAGVVGELFF. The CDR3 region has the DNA TGTGCCAGCAGCCTGGGACTAGCGGGAGTCGTCGGGGAGCTGTTTTTT.